This T cell receptor beta chain was captured in a study of shared clonotypes between healthy human individuals. The repertoire was sequenced with immunoSEQ multiplex PCR; TCRdb's copy has only in-frame clones and lacks some. In the table there are under 2.5 million clones, 85% to 95% of which are singletons. V lost 6 bases, J lost 5 bases, and 13 bases stayed unmatched. This CDR3 contains 17 residues. CDR1 is LNHDA and CDR2 is SQIVND in the germline V gene (reference sequence). The J gene is TRBJ2-5, the V gene TRBV19, with 12 bases identical to TRBD2. The sequenced material came from naive CD4+ T cells from PBMCs. The subset was: CD45RA+ positively selected. The source is a man younger than 35 in good health. Some clones in this sample may be carry-over from other donors' samples. DNA for the CDR3: TGTGCCAGTAGCCCCCTAGGAGCTAGCGGGAGGGCGGAGACCCAGTACTTC. It encodes CASSPLGASGRAETQYF.